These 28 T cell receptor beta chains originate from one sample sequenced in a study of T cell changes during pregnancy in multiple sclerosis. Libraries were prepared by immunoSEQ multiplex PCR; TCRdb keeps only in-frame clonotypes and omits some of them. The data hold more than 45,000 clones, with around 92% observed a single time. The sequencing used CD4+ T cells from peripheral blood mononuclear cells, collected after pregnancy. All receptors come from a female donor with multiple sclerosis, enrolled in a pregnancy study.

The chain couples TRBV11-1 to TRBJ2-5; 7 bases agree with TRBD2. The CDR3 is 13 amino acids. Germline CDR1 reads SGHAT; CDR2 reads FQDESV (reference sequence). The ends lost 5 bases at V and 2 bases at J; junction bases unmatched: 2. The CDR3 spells CASSRGLQETQYF. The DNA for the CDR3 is TGTGCCAGCAGCCGGGGACTACAAGAGACCCAGTACTTC.

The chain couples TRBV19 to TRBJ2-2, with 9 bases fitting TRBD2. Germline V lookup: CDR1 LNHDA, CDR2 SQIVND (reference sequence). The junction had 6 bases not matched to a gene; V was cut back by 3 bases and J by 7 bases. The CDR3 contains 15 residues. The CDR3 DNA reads TGTGCCAGTAGTATGGCGGGAGGGCCGGGCGGGGAGCTGTTTTTT. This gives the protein CASSMAGGPGGELFF.

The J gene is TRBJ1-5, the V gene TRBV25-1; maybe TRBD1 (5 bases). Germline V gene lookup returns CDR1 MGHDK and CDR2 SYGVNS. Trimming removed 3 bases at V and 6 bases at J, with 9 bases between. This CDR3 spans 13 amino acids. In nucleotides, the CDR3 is TGTGCCAGCAGTGAGTTCGGGGGTCAGCCCCAGCATTTT. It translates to CASSEFGGQPQHF.

CDR3 sequence reads: CASRSGQGAASGIYNEQFF. The CDR3 nucleotides read TGTGCCAGCAGATCTGGACAGGGGGCGGCTAGCGGGATCTACAATGAGCAGTTCTTC. The V gene is TRBV27, the J gene TRBJ2-1; 11 bases are shared with TRBD1. Germline-derived CDR1 and CDR2 are MNHEY and SMNVEV (reference sequence). This CDR3 has 19 amino acids. With V trimmed by 6 bases and J by 3 bases, 16 bases remained unmatched.

In nucleotides, the CDR3 is TGTGCCAGCAGCTTGACAGGCTACGAGCAGTACTTC. Translated: CASSLTGYEQYF. The V and J genes are TRBV7-2 and TRBJ2-7; a weak D match, TRBD1 (6 bases). Trimming left V 3 bases short and J 3 bases short, with 6 bases between. The length of the CDR3 is 12 residues. Germline V gene lookup returns CDR1 SGHTA and CDR2 FQGNSA.

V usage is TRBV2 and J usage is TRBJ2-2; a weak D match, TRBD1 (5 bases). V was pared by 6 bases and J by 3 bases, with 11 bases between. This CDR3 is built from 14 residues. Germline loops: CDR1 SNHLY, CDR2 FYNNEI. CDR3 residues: CASRLQVDTGELFF. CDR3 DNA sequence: TGTGCCAGCAGGTTACAGGTAGACACCGGGGAGCTGTTTTTT.

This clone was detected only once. This chain's CDR3 is CASSRSVAGGYEQYF. CDR3 coding DNA: TGTGCCAGCAGCCGAAGTGTAGCGGGGGGCTACGAGCAGTACTTC. The chain recombines TRBV14 with TRBJ2-7, with 10 bases fitting TRBD2. This CDR3 is 15 amino acids long. With V trimmed by 4 bases and J by 3 bases, 6 bases remained unmatched. The germline V gene encodes CDR1 SGHDN and CDR2 FVKESK.

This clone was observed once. This CDR3 reads CASWTGPNEQFF. DNA for the CDR3: TGTGCCAGCTGGACAGGGCCCAATGAGCAGTTCTTC. The J gene is TRBJ2-1, the V gene TRBV27, with 8 bases matching TRBD1. V trimming: 8 bases; J trimming: 6 bases; junction bases outside the gene matches: 3. CDR3 length: 12 amino acids. Germline V gene data show CDR1 as MNHEY and CDR2 as SMNVEV (reference sequence).

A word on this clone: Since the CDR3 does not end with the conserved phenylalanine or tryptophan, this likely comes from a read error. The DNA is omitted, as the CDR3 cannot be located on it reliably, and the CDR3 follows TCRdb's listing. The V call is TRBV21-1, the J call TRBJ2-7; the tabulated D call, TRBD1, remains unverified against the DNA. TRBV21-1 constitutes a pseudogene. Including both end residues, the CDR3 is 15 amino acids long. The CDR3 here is CASSNFTILDRVPWI.

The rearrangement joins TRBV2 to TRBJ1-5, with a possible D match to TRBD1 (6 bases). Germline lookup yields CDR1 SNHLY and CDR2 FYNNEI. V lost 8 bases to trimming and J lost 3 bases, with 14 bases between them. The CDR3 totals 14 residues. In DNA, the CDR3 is TGTGCCAGCTCGACGGGACAATTCAATCAGCCCCAGCATTTT. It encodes CASSTGQFNQPQHF.

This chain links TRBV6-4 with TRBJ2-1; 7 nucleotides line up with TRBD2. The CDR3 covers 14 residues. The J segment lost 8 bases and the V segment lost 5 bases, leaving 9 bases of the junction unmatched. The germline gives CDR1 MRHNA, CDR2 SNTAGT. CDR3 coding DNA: TGTGCCAGCAGTCCGGGAGCGGGACGGGATGAGCAGTTCTTC. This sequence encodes CASSPGAGRDEQFF.

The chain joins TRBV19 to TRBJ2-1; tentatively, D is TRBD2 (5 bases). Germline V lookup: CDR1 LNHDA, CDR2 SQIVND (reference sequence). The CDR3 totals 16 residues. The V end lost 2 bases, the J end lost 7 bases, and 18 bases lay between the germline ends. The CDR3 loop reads CASSIYFPRAMNEQFF. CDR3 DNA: TGTGCCAGTAGTATATACTTCCCGAGGGCCATGAATGAGCAGTTCTTC.

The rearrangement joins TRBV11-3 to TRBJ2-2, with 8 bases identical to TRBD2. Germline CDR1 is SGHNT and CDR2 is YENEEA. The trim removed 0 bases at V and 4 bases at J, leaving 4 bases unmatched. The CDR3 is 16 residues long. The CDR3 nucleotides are TGTGCCAGCAGCTTAGAAACGGGAGGGTCCACCGGGGAGCTGTTTTTT. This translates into CASSLETGGSTGELFF.

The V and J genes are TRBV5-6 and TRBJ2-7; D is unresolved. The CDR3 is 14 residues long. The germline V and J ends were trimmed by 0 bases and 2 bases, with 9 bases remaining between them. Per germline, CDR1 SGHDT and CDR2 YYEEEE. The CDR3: CASSLATDTYEQYF. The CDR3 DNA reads TGTGCCAGCAGCTTGGCTACAGACACCTACGAGCAGTACTTC.

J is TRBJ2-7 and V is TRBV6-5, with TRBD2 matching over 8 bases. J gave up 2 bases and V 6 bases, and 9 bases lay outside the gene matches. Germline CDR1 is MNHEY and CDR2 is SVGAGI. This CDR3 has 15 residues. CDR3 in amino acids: CASRVTSGLTYEQYF. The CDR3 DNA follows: TGTGCCAGCAGGGTAACTAGCGGATTAACCTACGAGCAGTACTTC.

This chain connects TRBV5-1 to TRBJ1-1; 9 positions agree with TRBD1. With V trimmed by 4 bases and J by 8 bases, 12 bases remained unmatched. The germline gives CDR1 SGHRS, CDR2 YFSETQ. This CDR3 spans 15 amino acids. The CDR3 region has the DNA TGCGCCAGCAGCCCGGACAGGGGCTCATACGCGGAAGCTTTCTTT. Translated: CASSPDRGSYAEAFF. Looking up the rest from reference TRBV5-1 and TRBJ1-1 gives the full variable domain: KAGVTQTPRYLIKTRGQQVTLSCSPISGHRSVSWYQQTPGQGLQFLFEYFSETQRNKGNFPGRFSGRQFSNSRSEMNVSTLELGDSALYLCASSPDRGSYAEAFFGQGTRLTVV.

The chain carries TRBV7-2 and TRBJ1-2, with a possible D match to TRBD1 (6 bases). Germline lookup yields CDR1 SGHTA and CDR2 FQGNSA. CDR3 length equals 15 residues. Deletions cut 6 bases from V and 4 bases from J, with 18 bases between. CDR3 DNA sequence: TGTGCCAGCAGTTCCACAAGCAGGGGTTTCTATGGCTACACCTTC. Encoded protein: CASSSTSRGFYGYTF.

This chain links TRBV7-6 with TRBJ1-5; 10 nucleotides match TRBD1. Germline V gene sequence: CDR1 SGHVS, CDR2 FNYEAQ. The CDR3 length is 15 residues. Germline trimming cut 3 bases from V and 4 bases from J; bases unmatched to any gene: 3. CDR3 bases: TGTGCCAGCAGCTTGGGGACAGGGGTGAATCAGCCCCAGCATTTT. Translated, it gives CASSLGTGVNQPQHF.

The CDR3 region is CASTPPQGLGMNTEAFF. As DNA, the CDR3 is TGTGCCAGCACCCCGCCTCAGGGGTTGGGTATGAACACTGAAGCTTTCTTT. The rearrangement links TRBV2 to TRBJ1-1; D is possibly TRBD1 (6 bases). The germline gives CDR1 SNHLY, CDR2 FYNNEI. The V end was cut by 7 bases, the J end by 0 bases, with 21 bases between. The CDR3 sequence is 17 residues long.

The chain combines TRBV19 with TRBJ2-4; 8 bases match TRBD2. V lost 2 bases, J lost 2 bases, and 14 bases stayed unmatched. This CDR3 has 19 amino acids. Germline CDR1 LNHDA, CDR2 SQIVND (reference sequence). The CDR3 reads CASSILLSGRERTKNIQYF. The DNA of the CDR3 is TGTGCCAGTAGTATATTGTTGAGCGGGAGAGAGAGAACCAAAAACATTCAGTACTTC.

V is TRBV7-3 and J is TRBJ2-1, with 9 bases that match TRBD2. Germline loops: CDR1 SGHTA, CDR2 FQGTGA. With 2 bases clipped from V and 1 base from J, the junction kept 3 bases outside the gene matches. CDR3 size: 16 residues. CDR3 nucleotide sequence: TGTGCCAGCAGCTTATTGGCGGGAGGGTCCTACAATGAGCAGTTCTTC. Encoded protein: CASSLLAGGSYNEQFF.

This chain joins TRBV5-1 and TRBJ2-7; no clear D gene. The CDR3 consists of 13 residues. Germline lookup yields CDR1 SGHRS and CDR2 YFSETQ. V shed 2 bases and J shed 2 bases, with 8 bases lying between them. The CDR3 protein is CASSFREAYEQYF. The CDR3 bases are TGCGCCAGCAGCTTCAGAGAGGCCTACGAGCAGTACTTC.

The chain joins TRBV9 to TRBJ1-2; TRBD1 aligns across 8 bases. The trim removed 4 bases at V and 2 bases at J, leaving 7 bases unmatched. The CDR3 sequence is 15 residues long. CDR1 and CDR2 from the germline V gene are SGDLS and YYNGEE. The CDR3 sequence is CASSPRDRLNYGYTF. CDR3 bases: TGTGCCAGCAGCCCGCGGGACAGGCTGAACTATGGCTACACCTTC.

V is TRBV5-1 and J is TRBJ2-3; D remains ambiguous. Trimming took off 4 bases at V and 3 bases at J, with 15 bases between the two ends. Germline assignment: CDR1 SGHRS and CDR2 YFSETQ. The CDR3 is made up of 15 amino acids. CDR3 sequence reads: CASSALGSGTDTQYF. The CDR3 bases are TGCGCCAGCAGCGCCCTCGGGTCTGGGACAGATACGCAGTATTTT.

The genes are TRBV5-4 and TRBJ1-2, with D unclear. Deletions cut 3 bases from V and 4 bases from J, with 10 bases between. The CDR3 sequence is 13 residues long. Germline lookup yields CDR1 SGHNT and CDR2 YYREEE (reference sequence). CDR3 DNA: TGTGCCAGCAGCTCGGAGGGCCTCTATGGCTACACCTTC. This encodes CASSSEGLYGYTF. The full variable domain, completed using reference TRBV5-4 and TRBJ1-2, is ETGVTQSPTHLIKTRGQQVTLRCSSQSGHNTVSWYQQALGQGPQFIFQYYREEENGRGNFPPRFSGLQFPNYSSELNVNALELDDSALYLCASSSEGLYGYTFGSGTRLTVV.

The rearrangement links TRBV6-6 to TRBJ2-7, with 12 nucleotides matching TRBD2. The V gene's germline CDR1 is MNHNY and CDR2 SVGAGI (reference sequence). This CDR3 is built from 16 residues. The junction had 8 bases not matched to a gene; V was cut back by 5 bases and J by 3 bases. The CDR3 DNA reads TGTGCCAGCAGTGTGACTCTAGCGGGAGGGTACTACGAGCAGTACTTC. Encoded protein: CASSVTLAGGYYEQYF.

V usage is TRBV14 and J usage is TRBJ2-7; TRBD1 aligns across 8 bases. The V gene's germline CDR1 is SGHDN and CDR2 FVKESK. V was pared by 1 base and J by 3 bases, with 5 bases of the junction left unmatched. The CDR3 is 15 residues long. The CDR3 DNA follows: TGTGCCAGCAGCCAAGGCAGGGACAGGCTCTACGAGCAGTACTTC. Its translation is CASSQGRDRLYEQYF.

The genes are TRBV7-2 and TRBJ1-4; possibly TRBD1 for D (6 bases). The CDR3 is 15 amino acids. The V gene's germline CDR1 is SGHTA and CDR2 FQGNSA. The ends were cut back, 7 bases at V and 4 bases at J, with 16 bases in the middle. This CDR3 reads CASTWGGQDNEKLFF. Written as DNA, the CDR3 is TGTGCCAGCACCTGGGGGGGGCAAGATAATGAAAAACTGTTTTTT.